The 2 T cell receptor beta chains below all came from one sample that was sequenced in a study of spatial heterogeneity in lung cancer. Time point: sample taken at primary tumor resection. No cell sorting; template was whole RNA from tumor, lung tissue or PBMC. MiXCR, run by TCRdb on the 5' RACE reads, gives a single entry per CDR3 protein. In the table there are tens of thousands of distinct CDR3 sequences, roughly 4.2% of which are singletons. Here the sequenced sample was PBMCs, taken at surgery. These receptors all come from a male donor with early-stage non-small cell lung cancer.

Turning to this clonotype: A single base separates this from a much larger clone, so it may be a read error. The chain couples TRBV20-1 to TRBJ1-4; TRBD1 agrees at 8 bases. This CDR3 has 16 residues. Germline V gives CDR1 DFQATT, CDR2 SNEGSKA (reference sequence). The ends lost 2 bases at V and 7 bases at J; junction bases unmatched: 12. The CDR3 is CSARPTGEYGSEKLFF. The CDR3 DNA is TGCAGTGCTAGACCGACAGGGGAGTATGGTAGTGAAAAACTGTTTTTT.

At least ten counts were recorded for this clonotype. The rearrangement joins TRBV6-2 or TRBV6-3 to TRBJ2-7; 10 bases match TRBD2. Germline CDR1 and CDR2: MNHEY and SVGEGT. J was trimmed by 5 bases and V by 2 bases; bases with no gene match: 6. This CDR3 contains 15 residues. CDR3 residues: CASSYGTSVLDEQYF. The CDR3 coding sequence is TGTGCCAGCAGTTACGGGACTAGCGTATTGGACGAGCAGTACTTC.